The 30 T cell receptor beta chains in this list originate from one sample, sequenced in a study of Graves' ophthalmopathy and Graves' hyperthyroidism. Amplification of the TCR beta CDR3 regions used RNA transcripts (as template). HTBI primers primed a first-round RT-PCR, and a second-round multiplex PCR followed. MiXCR, applied by TCRdb to the multiplex PCR reads, yields one record per CDR3 protein. The table records around 170,000 distinct CDR3 sequences, more than 30% of them present only once. The source material was peripheral blood. These receptors came from a woman in her 40s with Graves' ophthalmopathy.

This chain's CDR3 is CASSPTGLLAKNIQYF. CDR3 coding DNA: TGTGCCAGCAGTCCAACGGGTCTGTTAGCCAAAAACATTCAGTACTTC. The rearrangement links TRBV28 to TRBJ2-4, with D uncertain. Trimming pared 5 bases from V and 0 bases from J, leaving 14 bases between. From germline, CDR1 is MDHEN and CDR2 SYDVKM. This CDR3 contains 16 residues.

Many counts were recorded for this clonotype. This sequence joins TRBV7-2 and TRBJ2-5; 8 positions match TRBD2. This CDR3 has 14 amino acids. CDR1 is SGHTA and CDR2 is FQGNSA in the germline V gene. V shed 2 bases, J shed 3 bases, and the junction held 2 bases outside the gene matches. This CDR3 is CASSLSLAEETQYF. The CDR3 DNA is TGTGCCAGCAGCTTATCACTAGCGGAAGAGACCCAGTACTTC. The full variable domain, its missing parts supplied by reference TRBV7-2 and TRBJ2-5, is GAGVSQSPSNKVTEKGKDVELRCDPISGHTALYWYRQSLGQGLEFLIYFQGNSAPDKSGLPSDRFSAERTGGSVSTLTIQRTQQEDSAVYLCASSLSLAEETQYFGPGTRLLVL.

This clonotype was seen once. The V and J genes are TRBV20-1 and TRBJ1-6; tentative D call: TRBD1 (6 bases). Germline CDR1 reads DFQATT; CDR2 reads SNEGSKA (reference sequence). Trimming cost V 3 bases and J 8 bases, with 11 bases left between them. This CDR3 is 13 amino acids long. The chain's CDR3 is CSASMGGYSPLHF. The DNA for the CDR3 is TGCAGTGCTAGTATGGGGGGCTATTCACCCCTCCACTTT.

The table lists this clonotype with many counts. This sequence joins TRBV4-1 and TRBJ1-6; the D is unclear. Trimming stripped 1 base from V and 7 bases from J, with 8 bases between. This CDR3 is 14 amino acids long. The germline V gene encodes CDR1 MGHRA and CDR2 YSYEKL. The CDR3 here is CASSQAPRNSPLHF. The CDR3 DNA sequence: TGCGCCAGCAGCCAAGCACCGCGGAATTCACCCCTCCACTTT.

This clonotype was detected ten times or more. This chain uses TRBV11-2 with TRBJ1-3; D is unresolved. From germline, CDR1 is SGHAT and CDR2 FQNNGV. Between the trimmed V and J ends, which lost 1 base and 1 base, there was a span of 5 bases. The CDR3 contains 14 residues. The CDR3 nucleotides are TGTGCCAGCAGCTTAGCCAGATCTGGAAACACCATATATTTT. This encodes CASSLARSGNTIYF.

This clonotype was counted only a few times. This chain joins TRBV6-1 and TRBJ1-1, with 9 bases matching TRBD1. The CDR3 extends over 15 amino acids. With 4 bases clipped from V and 3 bases from J, the junction kept 6 bases outside the gene matches. Looked up from germline, CDR1 is MNHNS and CDR2 is SASEGT. CDR3 region: CASSGGQGQDTEAFF. The CDR3 region has the DNA TGTGCCAGCAGTGGGGGACAGGGCCAGGACACTGAAGCTTTCTTT.

The V and J genes are TRBV12-3 or TRBV12-4 and TRBJ2-3; D possibly corresponds to TRBD2 (5 bases). The CDR3 runs to 16 residues. V was cut by 2 bases and J by 2 bases, with 14 bases left in between. CDR3 region: CASSLNEGITTDTQYF. CDR3 in DNA: TGTGCCAGCAGTTTAAACGAGGGTATCACCACAGATACGCAGTATTTT.

This clonotype occurred many times. The chain has TRBV9 and TRBJ1-3, with D possibly being TRBD1 (6 bases). The CDR3 runs to 15 residues. Trimming took off 0 bases at V and 5 bases at J, with 12 bases between the two ends. Germline-derived CDR1 and CDR2 are SGDLS and YYNGEE. CDR3 loop: CASSVDVDSRNTIYF. The CDR3, as DNA: TGTGCCAGCAGCGTAGATGTGGACAGTCGAAACACCATATATTTT.

This clonotype has a count of ten or more. The genes are TRBV27 and TRBJ2-7; 7 bases map to TRBD1. Trimming took 7 bases from V and 0 from J; bases not matched to a gene: 6. This CDR3 region has 14 residues. Germline loops: CDR1 MNHEY, CDR2 SMNVEV (reference sequence). The CDR3 loop reads CASKGQRSSYEQYF. The CDR3 nucleotides are TGTGCCAGCAAGGGACAGCGAAGCTCCTACGAGCAGTACTTC.

This clonotype was picked up many times. This rearrangement joins TRBV19 to TRBJ1-1, with 9 nucleotides matching TRBD1. Germline-derived CDR1 and CDR2 are LNHDA and SQIVND (reference sequence). This CDR3 region has 13 residues. V lost 6 bases to trimming and J lost 5 bases; unmatched junction nucleotides: 4. The CDR3 loop is CASRADRGTEAFF. The CDR3 nucleotides are TGTGCCAGTAGAGCCGACAGGGGGACTGAAGCTTTCTTT.

This clonotype was observed at least ten times. The CDR3 sequence is CASSTREGADTGELFF. The CDR3 nucleotides are TGTGCCAGCAGTACCCGTGAGGGTGCGGACACCGGGGAGCTGTTTTTT. The rearrangement joins TRBV12-3 or TRBV12-4 to TRBJ2-2, with D maybe TRBD2 (5 bases). V dropped 5 bases and J dropped 3 bases, with 16 bases sitting between them. CDR3 size: 16 residues.

This clonotype was recorded at least ten times. The chain is built from TRBV7-2 and TRBJ1-2, with TRBD1 matching over 9 bases. In germline, CDR1 is SGHTA, CDR2 FQGNSA. The V segment lost 3 bases and the J segment 9 bases; nucleotides outside the gene matches: 5. The length of the CDR3 is 13 residues. Written as DNA, the CDR3 is TGTGCCAGCAGCTTGTCGGGACAGGGAAGCTACACCTTC. As protein: CASSLSGQGSYTF.

V gene TRBV7-9 combines with J gene TRBJ2-7; D remains unclear. CDR1 and CDR2 (germline): SEHNR, FQNEAQ (reference sequence). CDR3 size: 12 residues. Trimming took 4 bases from V and 3 from J, leaving 7 bases between them. CDR3 in DNA: TGTGCCAGCAGCTACATCGGCTACGAGCAGTACTTC. Protein sequence: CASSYIGYEQYF.

This clonotype was observed a few times. V usage is TRBV12-3 or TRBV12-4 and J usage is TRBJ2-7; 7 bases match TRBD1. V shed 6 bases, J shed 4 bases, and the junction held 9 bases outside the gene matches. CDR3 length: 14 residues. CDR3 sequence: CASRMGTALYEQYF. For the CDR3, the DNA is TGTGCCAGCAGGATGGGGACAGCCTTATACGAGCAGTACTTC.

This clonotype was found many times. The chain couples TRBV7-3 to TRBJ1-1; D gene uncertain. Germline CDR1 is SGHTA and CDR2 is FQGTGA. Trimming left V 5 bases short and J 1 base short, with 11 bases between. The CDR3 contains 14 residues. The DNA of the CDR3 is TGTGCCAGCAGCATCGGACCGACGAACACTGAAGCTTTCTTT. Protein sequence: CASSIGPTNTEAFF.

In its sample, this clonotype was seen many times. The chain employs TRBV2 and TRBJ1-6; D might be TRBD1 (5 bases). Trimming took 6 bases from V and 0 from J, leaving 9 bases between them. Germline lookup yields CDR1 SNHLY and CDR2 FYNNEI. The CDR3 length is 15 residues. This CDR3 is CASRAGSSYNSPLHF. The CDR3 DNA follows: TGTGCCAGCAGGGCAGGGAGCTCCTATAATTCACCCCTCCACTTT.

This clonotype has a count of ten or more. The V and J genes are TRBV24-1 and TRBJ2-2, with no clear D. CDR3 length: 15 residues. The germline V gene has CDR1 KGHDR and CDR2 SFDVKD. V was shortened by 5 bases and J by 2 bases, with 11 bases between the two germline ends. Written as DNA, the CDR3 is TGTGCCACCAGTGGTCCAGGAGACAACACCGGGGAGCTGTTTTTT. Translated: CATSGPGDNTGELFF.

This clonotype was recorded at least ten times. The chain couples TRBV30 to TRBJ1-2; D is possibly TRBD1 (5 bases). The V end lost 0 bases, the J end lost 8 bases, and 7 bases lay between the germline ends. The CDR3 runs 11 residues. Germline values: CDR1 GTSNPN, CDR2 SVGIG (reference sequence). The CDR3 sequence is CAWSVGTGYTF. In nucleotides, the CDR3 is TGTGCCTGGAGTGTTGGGACGGGCTACACCTTC.

V is TRBV18 and J is TRBJ2-7; TRBD2 matches at 8 bases. J gave up 0 bases and V 0 bases, and 10 bases lay outside the gene matches. Germline V gene sequence: CDR1 KGHSH, CDR2 LQKENI. The length of the CDR3 is 18 residues. The CDR3 here is CASSPPRPTSVSSYEQYF. DNA for the CDR3: TGTGCCAGCTCACCACCGAGACCGACTAGCGTAAGCTCCTACGAGCAGTACTTC.

Ten or more counts support this clonotype. This sequence joins TRBV14 and TRBJ2-5, with D possibly being TRBD2 (6 bases). The V gene's germline CDR1 is SGHDN and CDR2 FVKESK. V lost 0 bases and J lost 4, with 18 bases in between. This CDR3 region has 17 residues. CDR3 nucleotide sequence: TGTGCCAGCAGCCAAGATATTATAACGGGAGCCCGAGAGACCCAGTACTTC. Its translation: CASSQDIITGARETQYF. The whole variable domain, remainder taken from reference TRBV14 and TRBJ2-5, is EAGVTQFPSHSVIEKGQTVTLRCDPISGHDNLYWYRRVMGKEIKFLLHFVKESKQDESGMPNNRFLAERTGGTYSTLKVQPAELEDSGVYFCASSQDIITGARETQYFGPGTRLLVL.

This clonotype showed up just a few times. The CDR3 region is CASSAGGSGYSPYEQYF. CDR3 nucleotides: TGTGCCAGCAGCGCCGGGGGGTCAGGTTACTCTCCCTACGAGCAGTACTTC. The V call is TRBV9, the J call TRBJ2-7; 7 nucleotides agree with TRBD2. Looked up from germline, CDR1 is SGDLS and CDR2 is YYNGEE. CDR3 length: 17 amino acids. The ends lost 3 bases at V and 2 bases at J; junction bases unmatched: 14.

There are many counts of this clonotype. The V and J genes are TRBV28 and TRBJ1-2, with D unclear. Germline V gene sequence: CDR1 MDHEN, CDR2 SYDVKM. This CDR3 is built from 14 residues. V shed 5 bases and J shed 7 bases, with 17 bases lying between them. The CDR3 DNA reads TGTGCCAGCAGTCTAGCTGGTTTGGTTCCTGGCTACACCTTC. This encodes CASSLAGLVPGYTF.

At least ten counts were recorded for this clonotype. The chain carries TRBV3-1 and TRBJ1-1; D unresolved. CDR1 is LGHDT and CDR2 is YNNKEL in the germline V gene (reference sequence). This CDR3 is built from 14 residues. The V and J ends lost 6 bases and 0 bases respectively, with 11 bases between them. The CDR3 DNA reads as TGTGCCAGCAGTCGTGACGGGTTGAACACTGAAGCTTTCTTT. Protein product: CASSRDGLNTEAFF.

The chain joins TRBV12-3 or TRBV12-4 to TRBJ2-7; 7 positions match TRBD1. After removal of 4 bases from V and 4 bases from J, the junction contained 7 bases not matched to a gene. The CDR3 covers 14 residues. CDR3 in DNA: TGTGCCAGCAGTTCCGACAGGGCCTGGTACGAGCAGTACTTC. Translated: CASSSDRAWYEQYF.

This clonotype was recorded many times. J is TRBJ2-3 and V is TRBV27, with D tentatively TRBD2 (6 bases). Between the trimmed V and J ends, which lost 6 bases and 0 bases, there was a span of 10 bases. This CDR3 has 14 amino acids. Germline V CDR1 and CDR2: MNHEY, SMNVEV (reference sequence). The CDR3 nucleotides are TGTGCCAGCAGCCCCGGGACTAGCACAGATACGCAGTATTTT. Residues: CASSPGTSTDTQYF.

This clonotype was seen at least ten times. CDR3 sequence (DNA): TGTGCCACCAGTGGCCCTTGGTCCAAGACCCAGTACTTC. Protein: CATSGPWSKTQYF. This rearrangement joins TRBV24-1 to TRBJ2-5; D not resolved. CDR1 is KGHDR and CDR2 is SFDVKD in the germline V gene. V dropped 5 bases and J dropped 6 bases, with 12 bases sitting between them. This CDR3 contains 13 residues.

This clonotype was seen just once. The J gene is TRBJ2-7, the V gene TRBV11-2; D is unclear. CDR1 and CDR2 from the germline V gene are SGHAT and FQNNGV. Deletions cut 3 bases from V and 5 bases from J, with 11 bases between. This CDR3 spans 13 amino acids. The CDR3 is CASSFTTDHEQYF. The CDR3 DNA reads TGTGCCAGCAGCTTTACTACGGATCACGAGCAGTACTTC.

V usage is TRBV28 and J usage is TRBJ1-1; the match to TRBD1 covers 8 bases. With 8 bases clipped from V and 0 bases from J, the junction kept 5 bases outside the gene matches. The CDR3 spans 14 residues. Germline V gene sequence: CDR1 MDHEN, CDR2 SYDVKM. The CDR3 loop is CASVRQGLNTEAFF. The CDR3, as DNA: TGTGCCAGCGTCCGACAGGGGCTGAACACTGAAGCTTTCTTT.

This clonotype was seen many times. The chain couples TRBV25-1 to TRBJ1-3; TRBD1 agrees at 10 bases. V was pared by 6 bases and J by 0 bases, with 17 bases of the junction left unmatched. The CDR3 runs to 20 residues. The germline V gene encodes CDR1 MGHDK and CDR2 SYGVNS. CDR3: CASRSGDRGGWQSSGNTIYF. The CDR3 DNA is TGTGCCAGCAGGAGCGGGGACAGGGGTGGGTGGCAGTCCTCTGGAAACACCATATATTTT.

This clonotype has a count of ten or more. Because the CDR3 is missing its conserved closing phenylalanine or tryptophan, this is likely a read error. The V gene is TRBV5-1, the J gene TRBJ2-5, with D perhaps TRBD1 (6 bases). Germline V CDR1 and CDR2: SGHRS, YFSETQ. The CDR3 runs 13 residues. The V gene lost 4 bases and the J gene lost 5 bases, with 12 bases spanning the gap. Written as DNA, the CDR3 is TGCGCCAGCAGCGCCACAGGGCGGGAGACCCAGTACCTC. Its protein is CASSATGRETQYL.